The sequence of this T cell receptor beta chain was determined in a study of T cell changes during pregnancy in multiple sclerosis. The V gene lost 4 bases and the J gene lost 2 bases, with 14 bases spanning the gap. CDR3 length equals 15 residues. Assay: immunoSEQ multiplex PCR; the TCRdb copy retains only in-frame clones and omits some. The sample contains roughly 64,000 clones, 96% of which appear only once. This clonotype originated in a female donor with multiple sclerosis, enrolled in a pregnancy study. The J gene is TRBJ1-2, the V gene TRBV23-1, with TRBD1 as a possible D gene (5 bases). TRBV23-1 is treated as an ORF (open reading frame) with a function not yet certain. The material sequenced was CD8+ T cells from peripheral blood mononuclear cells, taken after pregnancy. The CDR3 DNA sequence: TGCGCCAGCAGTCGAGCCTCGACAGTAAACTATGGCTACACCTTC. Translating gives CASSRASTVNYGYTF.